This T cell receptor beta chain was sequenced during a study of cytomegalovirus exposure and HLA in healthy donors. Study-wide findings and caveats: Some V segments, including TRBV6-2 and TRBV6-3, were excluded as indistinguishable.

As regards this clone: The antigen remains undetermined.

CDR1 and CDR2 (germline): MNHEY, SMNVEV (reference sequence). The CDR3 is 14 residues long. The germline V and J ends were trimmed by 1 base and 4 bases, with 9 bases remaining between them. Primers included in the PCR were 60 Vbeta and 13 Jbeta primers. This table comes from immunoSEQ multiplex PCR, and its TCRdb copy is limited to in-frame clones, with some not included. This table has under 150,000 clones, around 83% appearing once. The sequenced sample was PBMCs. The chain uses TRBV27 and TRBJ2-3; TRBD1 might be the D (5 bases). This receptor was obtained from a girl aged 2 to 10 in good health and CMV-seronegative. The CDR3 region is CASSLLGVPDTQYF. The CDR3 DNA reads TGTGCCAGCAGTTTATTAGGGGTCCCAGATACGCAGTATTTT.